This TCR beta chain came from a study of cytomegalovirus exposure and HLA in healthy donors (dated by TCRdb to about 2017). With respect to the entire study: A later analysis indicated that the roughly 120 validation repertoires were generated on the platform also employed for the 720 or so repertoires of the first cohort. The aim of the study was to test whether cataloging public T cell receptors could identify signatures of past pathogen exposure. Along with the approximately 700-subject first cohort, a separate validation cohort of roughly 110 different subjects was used. High-throughput TCR immunosequencing, statistical association of individual TCRs with disease status, and machine learning were combined to predict cytomegalovirus infection status. What the authors observed across the whole study: A later analysis had no HLA typing for the validation cohort, so co-occurrence there was scored across all 130 or so repertoires. Cytomegalovirus status was reported to be diagnosed by the classifier with high specificity and sensitivity in both the original and validation cohorts. According to the authors, the approach could potentially be generalized to other disease states and immunological phenotypes. The study gave a list of 150 to 200 TCR beta chains associated with cytomegalovirus. In a later analysis, TCRs clustered in the first cohort were found to also tend to co-occur in the 100 to 150 validation repertoires, with 85% to 95% of cluster scores above 0. A few of the identified cytomegalovirus-associated TCR beta chains were confirmed in vitro to be specific for cytomegalovirus antigens. Most TCR sequences were seen in very few donors, while some public TCRs were found in many individuals.

Reading the germline V gene gives CDR1 SGHTA and CDR2 FQGNSA. Taken from cysteine to phenylalanine, the CDR3 has 15 residues. CDR3 DNA is the only sequence kept; it has 45 bases, read in frame from the first base. After removal of 7 bases from V and 8 bases from J, the junction retains 10 bases not matched to a gene. On this clone itself: It has no known antigen specificity. No quality values exist for individual bases; no much larger clone is one base distant.

Separate from the approximately 690-subject first cohort, the validation cohort of 95 to 150 subjects was the group to which the donors belonged. The library was prepared using the immunoSEQ multiplex PCR assay. The original pipeline was this. A statistical classification framework was developed to diagnose cytomegalovirus status using the catalog of TCR beta chain sequences. Here the immuneACCESS table is served through TCRdb, limited to in-frame sequences with V and J called. Missing clones are a known gap in these copies; in checked studies unresolved V genes cover under half, and the rest lacks a known reason. V and J calls plus clone size are reproduced from that table; the DNA served to infer D and trimming. The sample table records some 54,000 clones; 80% to 95% of these occur just once. The ten largest clones add up to 3% of the sample.

This clonotype was obtained from a man between 18 and 29 years old in good health and CMV-seronegative. Sequencing was carried out using PBMCs. The sequence is built from TRBV7-2 and TRBJ2-1, with 11 bases matching TRBD2. The CDR3 region reads CASTIGTSGGYEQFF. The DNA is as follows: TGTGCCAGCACCATAGGAACTAGCGGGGGCTATGAGCAGTTCTTC.